This is a list of T cell receptor beta chains from one sample in a study of blood T cell repertoires in COVID-19. The data were produced by immunoSEQ multiplex PCR, yet TCRdb's version contains in-frame clones alone and is incomplete. The sample carries approximately 120,000 clones, 83% recorded once. Sequencing was done on a sample of PBMCs or T cells enriched from blood (not recorded which). Receptors originate from a man aged 25 to 40 who had recovered from COVID-19. The CDR3 runs from the conserved cysteine through the conserved F or W. D genes are given only for firm matches. Not all rows give a size; the values are once, few, many and, for expanded clones, a class.

size	J	V	D	CDR3	DNA
-	TRBJ2-4	TRBV15	TRBD1	CATSREASQGATKNIQYF	TGTGCCACCAGCCGAGAGGCGTCGCAGGGGGCAACCAAAAACATTCAGTACTTC
-	TRBJ1-1	TRBV7-2	-	CASSYDKSTGKAFF	TGTGCCAGCAGTTACGACAAGTCCACGGGAAAAGCTTTCTTT
-	TRBJ1-1	TRBV30	TRBD1	CAWNSRDRGRNTEAFF	TGTGCCTGGAATTCCCGGGACAGGGGGCGGAACACTGAAGCTTTCTTT
-	TRBJ1-4	TRBV19	TRBD1	CACPIPRGQGNEKLFF	TGTGCCTGCCCCATACCGAGGGGACAGGGGAATGAAAAACTGTTTTTT
few	TRBJ2-1	TRBV4-1	-	CASSLLGLDEQFF	TGCGCCAGCAGCCTCTTAGGACTGGATGAGCAGTTCTTC
-	TRBJ1-5	TRBV28	TRBD1	CASKEGQGGGQPQHF	TGTGCCAGCAAGGAGGGGCAGGGGGGAGGCCAGCCCCAGCATTTT
few	TRBJ2-1	TRBV19	-	CASSIPSGGRNEQFF	TGTGCCAGTAGTATCCCCTCCGGGGGGCGGAATGAGCAGTTCTTC
-	TRBJ1-6	TRBV9	TRBD1	CASSVGDRANSPLHF	TGTGCCAGCAGCGTAGGGGACAGGGCGAATTCACCCCTCCACTTT
-	TRBJ1-2	TRBV6-1	-	CASSETPFGVYGYTF	TGTGCCAGCAGTGAAACCCCGTTTGGAGTCTATGGCTACACCTTC
-	TRBJ2-5	TRBV6-4	-	CASSAPQGPYQETQYF	TGTGCCAGCAGTGCTCCCCAGGGTCCGTACCAAGAGACCCAGTACTTC
-	TRBJ2-6	TRBV6-1	-	CASSEAGGANVLTF	TGTGCCAGCAGTGAAGCAGGAGGAGCCAACGTCCTGACTTTC
-	TRBJ1-2	TRBV10-3	TRBD1	CAISESSLDRGFYGYTF	TGTGCCATCAGTGAGTCTAGTTTGGACAGGGGGTTCTATGGCTACACCTTC
-	TRBJ2-2	TRBV6-6	TRBD1	CASSYGTGDNTGELFF	TGTGCCAGCAGTTACGGGACAGGGGATAACACCGGGGAGCTGTTTTTT
once	TRBJ1-1	TRBV2	-	CASSEAALIYTEAFF	TGTGCCAGCAGTGAAGCGGCCCTGATTTACACTGAAGCTTTCTTT
-	TRBJ2-1	TRBV9	TRBD2	CASSVVAGGLGNEQFF	TGTGCCAGCAGCGTAGTAGCGGGGGGTTTGGGCAATGAGCAGTTCTTC
-	TRBJ1-1	TRBV11-2	TRBD1	CASSLEAGGLRNLPEAFF	TGTGCCAGCAGCTTAGAGGCAGGGGGCCTCAGAAACCTCCCTGAAGCTTTCTTT
-	TRBJ1-3	TRBV2	TRBD1	CASSYRTGTGSGNTIYF	TGTGCCAGCAGTTACAGGACCGGGACAGGATCTGGAAACACCATATATTTT
-	TRBJ1-6	TRBV19	-	CASSMGGVLSSPLHF	TGTGCCAGTAGTATGGGAGGGGTCTTGAGCTCACCCCTCCACTTT
-	TRBJ2-5	TRBV12-3/TRBV12-4	-	CASSLHLETQYF	TGTGCCAGCAGTTTGCACTTGGAGACCCAGTACTTC
-	TRBJ2-3	TRBV27	TRBD2	CASSLGGRVTDTQYF	TGTGCCAGCAGTTTAGGCGGGAGGGTTACAGATACGCAGTATTTT
-	TRBJ1-2	TRBV28	TRBD1	CASGRQGGSYGYTF	TGTGCCAGCGGCCGACAGGGTGGCAGCTATGGCTACACCTTC
few	TRBJ2-3	TRBV27	TRBD1	CASHRGTSSTDTQYF	TGTGCCAGCCACAGGGGGACGTCTAGCACAGATACGCAGTATTTT
once	TRBJ1-3	TRBV9	TRBD1	CASSGGQVLGNTIYF	TGTGCCAGCAGCGGGGGACAGGTCCTTGGAAACACCATATATTTT
-	TRBJ1-3	TRBV6-5	-	CASSYSRATSGNTIYF	TGTGCCAGCAGTTACTCGAGGGCGACCTCTGGAAACACCATATATTTT
few	TRBJ1-3	TRBV6-5	-	CASSYSGGTGNTIYF	TGTGCCAGCAGTTACTCGGGGGGGACTGGAAACACCATATATTTT
-	TRBJ2-7	TRBV5-1	-	CASSRQSGQVDYEQYF	TGCGCCAGCAGCCGGCAATCTGGACAAGTGGACTACGAGCAGTACTTC
many	TRBJ2-1	TRBV2	-	CASSPNRGNEQFF	TGTGCCAGCAGCCCTAATAGGGGGAATGAGCAGTTCTTC
-	TRBJ1-1	TRBV7-9	-	CASSPGKLVGNTEAFF	TGTGCCAGCAGCCCAGGGAAACTGGTTGGGAACACTGAAGCTTTCTTT
few	TRBJ2-5	TRBV7-9	TRBD2	CASSMNLAGGQETQYF	TGTGCCAGCAGCATGAATCTAGCGGGAGGGCAAGAGACCCAGTACTTC
-	TRBJ2-7	TRBV6-5	TRBD1	CASSTQTGGTHEQYF	TGTGCCAGCAGTACACAGACAGGGGGCACCCACGAGCAGTACTTC
-	TRBJ2-3	TRBV6-5	-	CASSSGQWADTQYF	TGTGCCAGCAGTTCCGGACAGTGGGCAGATACGCAGTATTTT
once	TRBJ2-1	TRBV14	TRBD2	CASRKGTSSYNEQFF	TGTGCCAGCAGAAAAGGGACTAGCTCCTACAATGAGCAGTTCTTC
-	TRBJ1-1	TRBV4-1	TRBD1	CASSRGQGANTEAFF	TGCGCCAGCAGCCGCGGACAGGGGGCGAACACTGAAGCTTTCTTT
medium-sized	TRBJ2-7	TRBV10-2	TRBD2	CASSPSGSEQYF	TGCGCCAGCAGCCCCAGCGGGAGCGAGCAGTACTTC
few	TRBJ2-1	TRBV6-5	-	CAAGPQGNNEQFF	TGTGCCGCAGGGCCACAGGGTAACAATGAGCAGTTCTTC
-	TRBJ1-5	TRBV19	TRBD1	CASSIDLTGVYNQPQHF	TGTGCCAGTAGTATAGATCTGACAGGGGTTTACAATCAGCCCCAGCATTTT
once	TRBJ2-2	TRBV9	TRBD1	CASDRGNTGELFF	TGTGCCTCCGACAGGGGAAATACCGGGGAGCTGTTTTTT
-	TRBJ1-1	TRBV10-3	TRBD1	CAIRDRANTEAFF	TGTGCCATCCGGGACAGGGCGAACACTGAAGCTTTCTTT